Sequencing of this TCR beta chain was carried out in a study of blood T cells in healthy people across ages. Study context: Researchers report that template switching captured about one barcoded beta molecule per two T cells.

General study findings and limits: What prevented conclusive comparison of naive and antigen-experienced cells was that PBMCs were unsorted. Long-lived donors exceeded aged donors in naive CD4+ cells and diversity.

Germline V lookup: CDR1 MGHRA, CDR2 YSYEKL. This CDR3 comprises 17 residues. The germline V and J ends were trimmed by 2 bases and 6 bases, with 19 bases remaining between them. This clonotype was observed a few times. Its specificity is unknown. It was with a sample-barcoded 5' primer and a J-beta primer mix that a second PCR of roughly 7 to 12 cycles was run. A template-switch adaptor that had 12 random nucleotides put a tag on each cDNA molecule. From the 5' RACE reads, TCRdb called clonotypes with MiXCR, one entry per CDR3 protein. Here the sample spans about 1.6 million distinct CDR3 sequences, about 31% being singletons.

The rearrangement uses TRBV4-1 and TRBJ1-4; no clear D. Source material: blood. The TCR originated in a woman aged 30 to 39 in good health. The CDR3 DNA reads TGCGCCAGCAGCCAACACAAATACAGCGAAGTAGATGAAAAACTGTTTTTT. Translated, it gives CASSQHKYSEVDEKLFF.